The 13 T cell receptor beta chains below were found in one sample sequenced in a study of early T cells in non-severe SARS-CoV-2 infection. MiXCR was run by TCRdb on the 5' RACE reads, yielding one entry per CDR3 protein. The sample contains approximately 84,000 distinct CDR3 sequences, 15% of which appear only once. Sequencing was carried out using whole blood. The receptors were sampled from an adult who was a healthcare worker with PCR-confirmed SARS-CoV-2 infection or an uninfected control (not recorded which).

The rearrangement links TRBV7-2 to TRBJ2-3; tentatively, D is TRBD2 (6 bases). CDR1 is SGHTA, CDR2 FQGNSA, per germline. V lost 1 base and J lost 6, with 11 bases in between. The CDR3 runs 14 residues. This chain's CDR3 is CASSLVRRDDTQYF. The CDR3, as DNA: TGTGCCAGCAGCTTAGTACGGCGGGATGATACGCAGTATTTT. Full variable domain (missing parts from reference TRBV7-2 and TRBJ2-3): GAGVSQSPSNKVTEKGKDVELRCDPISGHTALYWYRQSLGQGLEFLIYFQGNSAPDKSGLPSDRFSAERTGGSVSTLTIQRTQQEDSAVYLCASSLVRRDDTQYFGPGTRLTVL.

This clonotype came up many times. The V gene is TRBV7-8, the J gene TRBJ2-7; possibly TRBD2 for D (5 bases). V lost 0 bases and J 4 bases, leaving 7 bases between the germline ends. The CDR3 has 13 amino acids. The germline V gene has CDR1 SGHVS and CDR2 FQNEAQ. CDR3 bases: TGTGCCAGCAGCTTAGCGGGAGTGTACGAGCAGTACTTC. Protein product: CASSLAGVYEQYF.

This chain links TRBV29-1 with TRBJ2-1; TRBD2 aligns across 10 bases. The CDR3 runs to 14 residues. J was trimmed by 6 bases and V by 7 bases; bases with no gene match: 9. Germline loops: CDR1 SQVTM, CDR2 ANQGSEA. The CDR3 bases are TGCAGCGGCGCGGCTAGCGGGAGTGTCAATGAGCAGTTCTTC. Protein: CSGAASGSVNEQFF.

In DNA, the CDR3 is TGTGCCAGCTCACCCCCGCTAGCTGGAAACAATGAGCAGTTCTTC. Amino acids: CASSPPLAGNNEQFF. V usage is TRBV18 and J usage is TRBJ2-1; the D gene is possibly TRBD2 (5 bases). The CDR3 is 15 amino acids. Looked up from germline, CDR1 is KGHSH and CDR2 is LQKENI. The V gene lost 3 bases and the J gene lost 5 bases, with 14 bases spanning the gap.

The chain has TRBV20-1 and TRBJ1-2, with D perhaps matching TRBD1 (5 bases). CDR3 size: 10 residues. Germline CDR1 DFQATT, CDR2 SNEGSKA (reference sequence). The V gene lost 6 bases and the J gene lost 5 bases, with 7 bases spanning the gap. DNA for the CDR3: TGCAGTGCCCGACAGTATGGCTACACCTTC. This translates into CSARQYGYTF.

The chain uses TRBV12-3 or TRBV12-4 and TRBJ2-7, with D uncertain. The CDR3 has 13 amino acids. Between the trimmed V and J ends, which lost 5 bases and 3 bases, there was a span of 11 bases. The CDR3 loop reads CASSPGRSYEQYF. CDR3 bases: TGTGCCAGCAGTCCAGGACGGAGCTACGAGCAGTACTTC.

As DNA, the CDR3 is TGCAGCGTTGACTTTGGCAATGAGCAGTTCTTC. It encodes CSVDFGNEQFF. V gene TRBV29-1 combines with J gene TRBJ2-1; D not resolved. Trimming stripped 3 bases from V and 6 bases from J, with 6 bases between. This CDR3 is 11 amino acids long. In germline, CDR1 is SQVTM, CDR2 ANQGSEA.

CDR3 region: CSARDRRSSYNEQFF. In nucleotides, the CDR3 is TGCAGTGCTAGAGATCGCAGGAGCTCCTACAATGAGCAGTTCTTC. This chain connects TRBV20-1 to TRBJ2-1; no firm D call. The CDR3 runs to 15 residues. CDR1 and CDR2 from the germline V gene are DFQATT and SNEGSKA (reference sequence). V lost 0 bases, J lost 0 bases, and 9 bases lay in between.

This clonotype was seen many times. V usage is TRBV6-6 and J usage is TRBJ2-6; D possibly corresponds to TRBD2 (6 bases). Per germline, CDR1 MNHNY and CDR2 SVGAGI (reference sequence). This CDR3 comprises 15 residues. V was clipped by 7 bases and J by 2 bases, with 12 bases between them. DNA for the CDR3: TGTGCCAGCAAGGGCGCGGGGACTGGGGCCAACGTCCTGACTTTC. Translation: CASKGAGTGANVLTF.

This clonotype was observed at least ten times. This chain connects TRBV28 to TRBJ2-1; weak D call: TRBD2 (6 bases). Trimming shortened V by 2 bases and J by 0 bases, and 8 bases separated the two germline ends. Germline assignment: CDR1 MDHEN and CDR2 SYDVKM. The CDR3 sequence is 15 residues long. CDR3 in amino acids: CASSLGGISYNEQFF. For the CDR3, the DNA is TGTGCCAGCAGTTTAGGCGGGATCTCCTACAATGAGCAGTTCTTC.

This clonotype was picked up a small number of times. The chain joins TRBV27 to TRBJ2-3, with 11 bases that match TRBD2. With V trimmed by 6 bases and J by 2 bases, 4 bases remained unmatched. The CDR3 length is 15 residues. Germline-derived CDR1 and CDR2 are MNHEY and SMNVEV (reference sequence). The CDR3 sequence: CASSYSGRATDTQYF. In nucleotides, the CDR3 is TGTGCCAGCAGCTATAGCGGGAGGGCCACAGATACGCAGTATTTT.

The V call is TRBV9, the J call TRBJ2-3; D is unresolved. Germline V CDR1 and CDR2: SGDLS, YYNGEE. Trimming took off 2 bases at V and 2 bases at J, with 9 bases between the two ends. The CDR3 runs to 14 residues. The CDR3 spells CASSVGPSTDTQYF. The CDR3 nucleotides read TGTGCCAGCAGCGTTGGTCCCTCCACAGATACGCAGTATTTT.

V gene TRBV20-1 combines with J gene TRBJ2-7; D is undetermined. CDR3 size: 14 residues. Germline lookup yields CDR1 DFQATT and CDR2 SNEGSKA (reference sequence). Trimming stripped 1 base from V and 4 bases from J, with 14 bases between. The CDR3 reads CSARVLDRLYEQYF. For the CDR3, the DNA is TGCAGTGCTAGAGTTCTAGATCGCCTTTACGAGCAGTACTTC.